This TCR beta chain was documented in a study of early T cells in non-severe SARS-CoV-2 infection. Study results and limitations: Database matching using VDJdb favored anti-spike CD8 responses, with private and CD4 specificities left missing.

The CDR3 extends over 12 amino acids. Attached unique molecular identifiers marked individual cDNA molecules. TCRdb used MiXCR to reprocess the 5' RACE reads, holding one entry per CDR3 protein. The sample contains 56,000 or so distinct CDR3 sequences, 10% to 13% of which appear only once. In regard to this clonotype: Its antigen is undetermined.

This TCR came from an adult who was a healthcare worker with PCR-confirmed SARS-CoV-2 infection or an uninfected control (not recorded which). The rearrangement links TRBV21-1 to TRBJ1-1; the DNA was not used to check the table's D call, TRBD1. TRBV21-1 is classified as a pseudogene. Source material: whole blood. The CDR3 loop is CASRRGDTEAFF. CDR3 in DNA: TGTGCCAGCAGACGGGGGGACACTGAAGCTTTCTTT.